The sample holds a few counts of the clone carrying this T cell receptor (beta chain). The data stem from a study of blood T cells in healthy people across ages. The second PCR ran roughly 6 to 11 cycles with a sample-barcoded 5' primer and J-beta primers. Via MiXCR, TCRdb re-called the 5' RACE reads, giving one row per CDR3 protein. The sample consists of about 590,000 distinct CDR3 sequences, about 30% of them appearing once. After removal of 6 bases from V and 3 bases from J, the junction contained 10 bases not matched to a gene. The germline V gene has CDR1 SGHRS and CDR2 YFSETQ. The CDR3 has 16 residues.

This chain connects TRBV5-1 to TRBJ2-1; 9 bases align to TRBD2. What was sequenced was blood. This TCR came from a woman aged 80 or over in good health. CDR3 residues: CASTRMGLAHYNEQFF. In DNA, the CDR3 is TGCGCCAGCACCCGAATGGGACTAGCCCACTACAATGAGCAGTTCTTC.